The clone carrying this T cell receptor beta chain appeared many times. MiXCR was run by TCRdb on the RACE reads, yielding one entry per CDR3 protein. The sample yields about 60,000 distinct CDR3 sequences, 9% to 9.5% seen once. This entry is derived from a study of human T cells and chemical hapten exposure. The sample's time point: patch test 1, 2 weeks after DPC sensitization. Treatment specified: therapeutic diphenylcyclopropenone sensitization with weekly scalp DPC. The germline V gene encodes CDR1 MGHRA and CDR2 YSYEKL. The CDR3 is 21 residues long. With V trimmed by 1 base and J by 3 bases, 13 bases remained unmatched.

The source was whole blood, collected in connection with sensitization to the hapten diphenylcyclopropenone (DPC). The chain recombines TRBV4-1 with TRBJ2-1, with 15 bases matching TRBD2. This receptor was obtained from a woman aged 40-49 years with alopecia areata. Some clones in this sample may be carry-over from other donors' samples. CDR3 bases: TGCGCCAGCAGCCAAGCGCCGGTGGGGACTAGCGGGGGGCGGATCTACAATGAGCAGTTCTTC. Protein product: CASSQAPVGTSGGRIYNEQFF.